This T cell receptor (beta chain) appears in the sequencing data of a study of OX40 agonist ivuxolimab in advanced cancers. Study summary: The diagnoses of dose-escalation patients were hepatocellular carcinoma, melanoma, renal cell or head and neck cancer.

Study-level results: The study observed clonal expansion of CD4+ and CD8+ blood T cells by week 6 at 0.1 to 3.0 mg/kg. Those patients achieving a partial response at 0.1-3.0 mg/kg showed among the lowest clonal expansion.

Comment on this clone: Its target is not known.

The method was immunoSEQ multiplex PCR; TCRdb's version includes in-frame clones alone and lacks a portion of them. The sample has 60,000 to 95,000 clones, around 84% seen once. V was clipped by 0 bases and J by 0 bases; unmatched bases: 5. Germline V gene data show CDR1 as MNHNY and CDR2 as SVGAGI (reference sequence). The CDR3 has 16 amino acids. The chain is built from TRBV6-6 and TRBJ2-7; 7 nucleotides line up with TRBD1. The clonotype originates from an adult with an advanced solid tumor such as melanoma, head and neck, liver or kidney cancer. The sequencing here drew on CD4+ or CD8+ T cells sorted from blood, taken in a trial of the OX40 agonist ivuxolimab. Here the CDR3 reads CASSYSRQGSSYEQYF. The CDR3 DNA sequence: TGTGCCAGCAGTTACTCGAGACAGGGCAGCTCCTACGAGCAGTACTTC.